A selection of T cell receptor beta chains follows, all from one sample in a study of PD-L1 blockade in urothelial cancer. TCRdb's copy holds only in-frame clones and misses some; the assay was immunoSEQ multiplex PCR. Of around 120,000 clones listed, around 88% were seen once; the top ten hold under 2%. The input for sequencing was PBMCs, taken around atezolizumab (anti-PD-L1) treatment. These receptors were collected from a man between 60 and 70 years old with urothelial cancer. Both conserved end residues are part of each CDR3. A D gene is named only where the DNA matches it firmly. A row's size may be missing; if present it is once, few, many or a size class.

clone_size: once
v_call: TRBV18
d_call: TRBD2
cdr3_length: 14
j_call: TRBJ2-5
cdr3_aa: CASSPEGRGETQYF
cdr3_nt: TGTGCCAGCTCACCAGAGGGGAGGGGAGAGACCCAGTACTTC

clone_size: NA
v_call: TRBV11-2
d_call: NA
cdr3_length: 13
j_call: TRBJ1-1
cdr3_aa: CASSFQTDTEAFF
cdr3_nt: TGTGCCAGCAGCTTCCAGACAGACACTGAAGCTTTCTTT

clone_size: NA
v_call: TRBV6-1
d_call: TRBD2
cdr3_length: 15
j_call: TRBJ2-1
cdr3_aa: CASSEGGTSLNEQFF
cdr3_nt: TGTGCCAGCAGTGAAGGAGGGACTAGCTTGAATGAGCAGTTCTTC

clone_size: NA
v_call: TRBV15
d_call: TRBD2
cdr3_length: 19
j_call: TRBJ2-1
cdr3_aa: CATSSPRAGGPSSYNEQFF
cdr3_nt: TGTGCCACCAGCTCGCCTAGAGCGGGAGGGCCGAGCTCCTACAATGAGCAGTTCTTC

clone_size: NA
v_call: TRBV5-1
d_call: NA
cdr3_length: 14
j_call: TRBJ1-3
cdr3_aa: CASSLGQTGNTIYF
cdr3_nt: TGCGCCAGCAGCTTGGGACAGACTGGAAACACCATATATTTT

clone_size: NA
v_call: TRBV19
d_call: TRBD1
cdr3_length: 16
j_call: TRBJ1-2
cdr3_aa: CASSEQGAALGYGYTF
cdr3_nt: TGTGCCAGTAGCGAACAGGGGGCGGCCCTAGGCTATGGCTACACCTTC

clone_size: NA
v_call: TRBV7-2
d_call: NA
cdr3_length: 13
j_call: TRBJ1-5
cdr3_aa: CASSSNYYQPQHF
cdr3_nt: TGTGCCAGCAGCTCTAACTACTACCAGCCCCAGCATTTT

clone_size: NA
v_call: TRBV7-3
d_call: TRBD1
cdr3_length: 14
j_call: TRBJ2-2
cdr3_aa: CASSSQQGPGELFF
cdr3_nt: TGTGCCAGCAGCTCTCAACAGGGGCCCGGGGAGCTGTTTTTT

clone_size: NA
v_call: TRBV19
d_call: NA
cdr3_length: 15
j_call: TRBJ1-5
cdr3_aa: CASIGASISNQPQHF
cdr3_nt: TGTGCCAGTATTGGAGCGTCTATTAGCAATCAGCCCCAGCATTTT

clone_size: NA
v_call: TRBV18
d_call: TRBD1
cdr3_length: 14
j_call: TRBJ1-1
cdr3_aa: CASSGAEGTGEAFF
cdr3_nt: TGTGCCAGCTCAGGGGCGGAGGGGACAGGCGAAGCTTTCTTT

clone_size: NA
v_call: TRBV9
d_call: TRBD2
cdr3_length: 19
j_call: TRBJ2-2
cdr3_aa: CASSPHPLSGGAFVGELFF
cdr3_nt: TGTGCCAGCAGCCCCCACCCCTTGAGCGGGGGGGCCTTTGTCGGGGAGCTGTTTTTT

clone_size: NA
v_call: TRBV4-1
d_call: TRBD2
cdr3_length: 15
j_call: TRBJ2-7
cdr3_aa: CASSQDRTSSYEQYF
cdr3_nt: TGCGCCAGCAGCCAAGACAGGACTAGTTCCTACGAGCAGTACTTC

clone_size: NA
v_call: TRBV11-3
d_call: TRBD2
cdr3_length: 17
j_call: TRBJ2-3
cdr3_aa: CASSISTSGGSTDTQYF
cdr3_nt: TGTGCCAGCAGCATATCGACTAGCGGGGGGAGCACAGATACGCAGTATTTT

clone_size: NA
v_call: TRBV19
d_call: NA
cdr3_length: 17
j_call: TRBJ2-4
cdr3_aa: CASMPLRSNRAKNIQYF
cdr3_nt: TGTGCCAGTATGCCCTTGAGGAGCAACCGGGCCAAAAACATTCAGTACTTC

clone_size: once
v_call: TRBV6-5
d_call: NA
cdr3_length: 13
j_call: TRBJ2-7
cdr3_aa: CASSYSSPYEQYF
cdr3_nt: TGTGCCAGCAGTTACTCGAGCCCCTACGAGCAGTACTTC

clone_size: NA
v_call: TRBV5-4
d_call: TRBD1
cdr3_length: 14
j_call: TRBJ1-4
cdr3_aa: CASSQGARSEKLFF
cdr3_nt: TGTGCCAGCAGCCAGGGGGCGCGAAGCGAAAAACTGTTTTTT

clone_size: NA
v_call: TRBV5-1
d_call: TRBD1
cdr3_length: 13
j_call: TRBJ1-5
cdr3_aa: CASSPGQGGPQHF
cdr3_nt: TGCGCCAGCAGCCCGGGACAGGGAGGGCCCCAGCATTTT

clone_size: NA
v_call: TRBV4-2
d_call: NA
cdr3_length: 14
j_call: TRBJ2-3
cdr3_aa: CASSQGLAADTQYF
cdr3_nt: TGTGCCAGCAGCCAAGGGCTAGCTGCAGATACGCAGTATTTT

clone_size: NA
v_call: TRBV6-5
d_call: NA
cdr3_length: 11
j_call: TRBJ1-1
cdr3_aa: CASKGDHRAFF
cdr3_nt: TGTGCCAGCAAGGGGGACCACCGGGCTTTCTTT

clone_size: once
v_call: TRBV18
d_call: NA
cdr3_length: 16
j_call: TRBJ2-5
cdr3_aa: CASSPPYQNQQETQYF
cdr3_nt: TGTGCCAGCTCACCACCGTACCAGAACCAACAAGAGACCCAGTACTTC

clone_size: NA
v_call: TRBV7-2
d_call: TRBD2
cdr3_length: 16
j_call: TRBJ2-5
cdr3_aa: CASSLRLAGALETQYF
cdr3_nt: TGTGCCAGCAGCCTACGACTAGCGGGAGCCTTAGAGACCCAGTACTTC

clone_size: NA
v_call: TRBV7-2
d_call: NA
cdr3_length: 15
j_call: TRBJ2-1
cdr3_aa: CATSPSGGPYNEQFF
cdr3_nt: TGTGCCACGTCCCCCTCGGGTGGCCCCTACAATGAGCAGTTCTTC

clone_size: NA
v_call: TRBV6-1
d_call: NA
cdr3_length: 14
j_call: TRBJ1-5
cdr3_aa: CASSEAWGLEPQHF
cdr3_nt: TGTGCCAGCAGTGAAGCATGGGGCCTGGAGCCCCAGCATTTT

clone_size: NA
v_call: TRBV5-1
d_call: NA
cdr3_length: 14
j_call: TRBJ2-3
cdr3_aa: CASTSLPGTDTQYF
cdr3_nt: TGCGCCAGCACCAGCCTTCCAGGTACAGATACGCAGTATTTT

clone_size: NA
v_call: TRBV10-2
d_call: TRBD2
cdr3_length: 13
j_call: TRBJ2-2
cdr3_aa: CASILAGDGELFF
cdr3_nt: TGCGCCAGCATACTAGCGGGAGACGGGGAGCTGTTTTTT

clone_size: NA
v_call: TRBV6-8
d_call: TRBD1
cdr3_length: 18
j_call: TRBJ2-3
cdr3_aa: CASSYPVGDRGHTDTQYF
cdr3_nt: TGTGCCAGCAGTTACCCCGTGGGAGACAGGGGCCACACAGATACGCAGTATTTT

clone_size: NA
v_call: TRBV7-2
d_call: TRBD1
cdr3_length: 14
j_call: TRBJ2-7
cdr3_aa: CASSLGTGPHEQYF
cdr3_nt: TGTGCCAGCAGCTTAGGGACAGGGCCCCACGAGCAGTACTTC

clone_size: NA
v_call: TRBV2
d_call: TRBD1
cdr3_length: 15
j_call: TRBJ1-2
cdr3_aa: CASRQSGTGGYGYTF
cdr3_nt: TGTGCCAGCAGACAATCCGGGACAGGGGGGTATGGCTACACCTTC

clone_size: NA
v_call: TRBV19
d_call: NA
cdr3_length: 15
j_call: TRBJ1-2
cdr3_aa: CASSIVQKFSYGYTF
cdr3_nt: TGTGCCAGTAGTATAGTTCAGAAGTTCTCCTATGGCTACACCTTC

clone_size: few
v_call: TRBV28
d_call: TRBD2
cdr3_length: 17
j_call: TRBJ2-7
cdr3_aa: CASSPMGLAGFSYEQYF
cdr3_nt: TGTGCCAGCAGTCCCATGGGACTAGCGGGCTTCTCCTACGAGCAGTACTTC

clone_size: NA
v_call: TRBV4-1
d_call: NA
cdr3_length: 15
j_call: TRBJ2-7
cdr3_aa: CASSQAGGRTYEQYF
cdr3_nt: TGCGCCAGCAGCCAGGCCGGAGGGCGAACCTACGAGCAGTACTTC